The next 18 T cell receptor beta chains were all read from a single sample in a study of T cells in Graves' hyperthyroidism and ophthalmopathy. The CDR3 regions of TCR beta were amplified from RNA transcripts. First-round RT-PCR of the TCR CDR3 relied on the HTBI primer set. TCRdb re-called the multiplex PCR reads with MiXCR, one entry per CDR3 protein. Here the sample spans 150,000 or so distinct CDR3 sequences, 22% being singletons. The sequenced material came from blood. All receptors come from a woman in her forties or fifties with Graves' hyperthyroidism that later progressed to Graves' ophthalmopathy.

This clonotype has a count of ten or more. In nucleotides, the CDR3 is TGTGCCAGCAGCCCATACTCGGCGGGCGGGAGGACAGATACGCAGTATTTT. This translates into CASSPYSAGGRTDTQYF. The chain carries TRBV3-1 and TRBJ2-3; 8 bases match TRBD2. CDR3 size: 17 residues. CDR1 is LGHDT and CDR2 is YNNKEL in the germline V gene (reference sequence). V was pared by 4 bases and J by 3 bases, with 12 bases of the junction left unmatched.

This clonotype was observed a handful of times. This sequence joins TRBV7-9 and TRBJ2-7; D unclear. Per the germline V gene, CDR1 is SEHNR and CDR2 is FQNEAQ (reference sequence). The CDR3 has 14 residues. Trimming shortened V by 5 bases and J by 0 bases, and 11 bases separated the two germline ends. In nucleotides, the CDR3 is TGTGCCAGCAGCCCCACCCAGTCCTCCTACGAGCAGTACTTC. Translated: CASSPTQSSYEQYF.

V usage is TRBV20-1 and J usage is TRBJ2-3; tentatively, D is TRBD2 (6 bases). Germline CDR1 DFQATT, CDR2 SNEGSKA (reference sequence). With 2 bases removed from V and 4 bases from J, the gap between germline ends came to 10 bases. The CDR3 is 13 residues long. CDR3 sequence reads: CSARTSPADTQYF. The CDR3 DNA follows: TGCAGTGCTAGAACTAGCCCGGCAGATACGCAGTATTTT.

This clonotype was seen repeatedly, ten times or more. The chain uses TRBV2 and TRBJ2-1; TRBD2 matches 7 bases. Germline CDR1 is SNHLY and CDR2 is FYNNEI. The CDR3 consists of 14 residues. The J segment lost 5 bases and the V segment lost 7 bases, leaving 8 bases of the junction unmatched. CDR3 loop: CASTRGLTNNEQFF. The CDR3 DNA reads TGTGCCAGCACGAGGGGACTAACGAACAATGAGCAGTTCTTC.

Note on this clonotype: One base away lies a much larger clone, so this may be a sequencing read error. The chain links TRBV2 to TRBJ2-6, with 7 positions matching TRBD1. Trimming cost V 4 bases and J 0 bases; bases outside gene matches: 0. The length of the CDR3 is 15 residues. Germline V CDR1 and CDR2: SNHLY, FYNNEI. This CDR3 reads CASSAGGSGANVLTF. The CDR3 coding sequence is TGTGCCAGCAGTGCAGGGGGCTCTGGGGCCAACGTCCTGACTTTC.

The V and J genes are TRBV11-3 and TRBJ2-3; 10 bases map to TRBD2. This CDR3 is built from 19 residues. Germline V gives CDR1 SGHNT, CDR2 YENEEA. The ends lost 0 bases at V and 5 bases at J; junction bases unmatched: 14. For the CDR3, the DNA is TGTGCCAGCAGCTTAGATCTTGTAGCGGGAGGCCCGAGGAGAGATACGCAGTATTTT. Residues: CASSLDLVAGGPRRDTQYF.

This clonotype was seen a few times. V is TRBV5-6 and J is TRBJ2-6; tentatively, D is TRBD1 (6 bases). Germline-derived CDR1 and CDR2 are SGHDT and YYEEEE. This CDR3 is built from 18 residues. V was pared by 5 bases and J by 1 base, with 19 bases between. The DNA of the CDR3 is TGTGCCAGCAGTCTACTGGGGGCAATAACATCTGGGGCCAACGTCCTGACTTTC. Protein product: CASSLLGAITSGANVLTF.

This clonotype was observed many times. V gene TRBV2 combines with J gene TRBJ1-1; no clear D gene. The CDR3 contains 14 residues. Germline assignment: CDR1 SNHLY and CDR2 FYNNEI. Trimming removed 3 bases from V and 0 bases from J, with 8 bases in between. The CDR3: CASSEPGLNTEAFF. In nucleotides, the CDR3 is TGTGCCAGCAGTGAGCCAGGATTGAACACTGAAGCTTTCTTT.

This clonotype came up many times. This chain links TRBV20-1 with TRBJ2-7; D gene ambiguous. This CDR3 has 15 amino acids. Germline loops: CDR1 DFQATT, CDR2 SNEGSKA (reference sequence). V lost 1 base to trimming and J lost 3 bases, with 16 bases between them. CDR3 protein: CSARAPTRTGYEQYF. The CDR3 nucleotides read TGCAGTGCTAGAGCCCCAACCCGGACCGGCTACGAGCAGTACTTC.

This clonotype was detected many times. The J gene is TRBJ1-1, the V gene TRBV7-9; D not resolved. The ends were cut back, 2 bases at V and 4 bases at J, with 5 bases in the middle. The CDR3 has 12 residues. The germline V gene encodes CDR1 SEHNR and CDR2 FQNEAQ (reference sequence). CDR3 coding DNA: TGTGCCAGCAGCTTAACCCTCACTGAAGCTTTCTTT. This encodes CASSLTLTEAFF.

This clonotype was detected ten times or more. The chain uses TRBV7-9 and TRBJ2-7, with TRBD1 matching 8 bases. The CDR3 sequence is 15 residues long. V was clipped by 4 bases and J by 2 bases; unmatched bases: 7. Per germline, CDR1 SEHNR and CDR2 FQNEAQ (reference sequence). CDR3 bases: TGTGCCAGCAGCTCCCGGACAGGGTCCCCCTACGAGCAGTACTTC. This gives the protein CASSSRTGSPYEQYF.

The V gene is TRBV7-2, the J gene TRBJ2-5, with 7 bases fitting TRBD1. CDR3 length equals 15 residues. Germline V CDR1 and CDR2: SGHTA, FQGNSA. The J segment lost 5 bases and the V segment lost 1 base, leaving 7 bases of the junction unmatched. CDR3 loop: CASSLDTGAFETQYF. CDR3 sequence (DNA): TGTGCCAGCAGCTTAGATACAGGGGCATTTGAGACCCAGTACTTC.

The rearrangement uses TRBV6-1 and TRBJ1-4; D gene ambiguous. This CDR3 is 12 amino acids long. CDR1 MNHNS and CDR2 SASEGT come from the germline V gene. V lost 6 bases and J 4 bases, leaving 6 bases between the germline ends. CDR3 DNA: TGTGCCAGCAGAACCATTAATGAAAAACTGTTTTTT. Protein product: CASRTINEKLFF.

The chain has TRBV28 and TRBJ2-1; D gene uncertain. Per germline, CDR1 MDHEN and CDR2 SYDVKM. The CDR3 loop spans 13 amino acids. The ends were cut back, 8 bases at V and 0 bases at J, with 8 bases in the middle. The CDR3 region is CASGLSSYNEQFF. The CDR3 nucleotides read TGTGCCAGCGGCCTCAGCTCCTACAATGAGCAGTTCTTC.

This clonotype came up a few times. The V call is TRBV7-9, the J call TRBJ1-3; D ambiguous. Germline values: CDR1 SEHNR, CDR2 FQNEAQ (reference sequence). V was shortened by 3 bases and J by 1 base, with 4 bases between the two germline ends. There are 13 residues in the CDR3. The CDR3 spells CASSFGSGNTIYF. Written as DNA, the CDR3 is TGTGCCAGCAGCTTCGGTTCTGGAAACACCATATATTTT.

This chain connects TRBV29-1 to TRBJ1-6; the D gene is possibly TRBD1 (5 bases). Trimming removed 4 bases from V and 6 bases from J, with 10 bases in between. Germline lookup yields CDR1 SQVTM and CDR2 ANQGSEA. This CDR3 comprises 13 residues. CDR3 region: CSVGDGPNSPLHF. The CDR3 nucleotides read TGCAGCGTTGGGGACGGCCCTAATTCACCCCTCCACTTT.

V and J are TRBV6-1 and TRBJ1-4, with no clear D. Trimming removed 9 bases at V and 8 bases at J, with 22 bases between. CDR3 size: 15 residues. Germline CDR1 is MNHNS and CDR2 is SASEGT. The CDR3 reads CASSNDGSTREKLFF. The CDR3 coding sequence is TGTGCCAGTTCCAACGACGGATCCACCCGAGAAAAACTGTTTTTT.

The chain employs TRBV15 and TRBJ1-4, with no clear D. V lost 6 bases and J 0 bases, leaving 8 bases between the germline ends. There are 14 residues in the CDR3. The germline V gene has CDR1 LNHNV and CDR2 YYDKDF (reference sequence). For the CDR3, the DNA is TGTGCCACCAGTAGGACCGCAACTAATGAAAAACTGTTTTTT. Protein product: CATSRTATNEKLFF.